These 30 T cell receptor beta chains share one sample of origin, sequenced in a study of cytomegalovirus exposure and HLA in healthy donors. PCR primers comprised 60 Vbeta and 13 Jbeta primers. Assay: immunoSEQ multiplex PCR; the TCRdb copy retains only in-frame clones and omits some. The sample totals some 75,000 clones; its top ten clones hold roughly 7.4%. The sequencing input was PBMCs. The receptor set was obtained from a female donor in good health and CMV-seropositive.

The chain combines TRBV28 with TRBJ2-7, with 14 positions matching TRBD2. Looked up from germline, CDR1 is MDHEN and CDR2 is SYDVKM. With 5 bases clipped from V and 6 bases from J, the junction kept 12 bases outside the gene matches. This CDR3 is 17 amino acids long. As DNA, the CDR3 is TGTGCCAGCAGTCCACCGGGACTAGCGGGAGAATTAGGCGAGCAGTACTTC. Amino acids: CASSPPGLAGELGEQYF.

V gene TRBV4-3 combines with J gene TRBJ1-1, with a weak D call TRBD1 (6 bases). The CDR3 consists of 15 residues. V gave up 4 bases and J gave up 5 bases, with 17 bases separating them. Germline-derived CDR1 and CDR2 are LGHNA and YSLEER. The chain's CDR3 is CASSLSTGTGTEAFF. CDR3 bases: TGCGCCAGCAGCCTAAGTACAGGGACGGGGACTGAAGCTTTCTTT.

As DNA, the CDR3 is TGTGCCAGCAGCTCGCGACAGGGCTCCTATAATTCACCCCTCCACTTT. Protein product: CASSSRQGSYNSPLHF. This chain uses TRBV5-4 with TRBJ1-6, with 7 nucleotides matching TRBD1. In germline, CDR1 is SGHNT, CDR2 YYREEE (reference sequence). V shed 3 bases and J 0 bases; nucleotides not matched to a gene: 3. CDR3 length equals 16 residues.

This chain connects TRBV30 to TRBJ2-2; maybe TRBD1 (5 bases). V lost 7 bases and J 1 base, leaving 13 bases between the germline ends. The CDR3 is 14 residues long. Germline values: CDR1 GTSNPN, CDR2 SVGIG (reference sequence). The CDR3 nucleotides are TGTGCCTCACCCCACGACAGGAACACCGGGGAGCTGTTTTTT. It is translated as CASPHDRNTGELFF.

J is TRBJ2-3 and V is TRBV5-1; weak D call: TRBD2 (5 bases). Germline values: CDR1 SGHRS, CDR2 YFSETQ. V shed 0 bases and J shed 2 bases, with 10 bases lying between them. This CDR3 region has 15 residues. The CDR3, as DNA: TGCGCCAGCAGCTTGGCGGCTAGCCCCACAGATACGCAGTATTTT. It translates to CASSLAASPTDTQYF.

J is TRBJ1-2 and V is TRBV10-3; a weak D match, TRBD1 (6 bases). Germline values: CDR1 ENHRY, CDR2 SYGVKD. CDR3 length: 15 residues. Trimming shortened V by 5 bases and J by 0 bases, and 13 bases separated the two germline ends. CDR3 sequence reads: CAISLTGTTNYGYTF. CDR3 DNA sequence: TGTGCCATCAGTTTGACAGGAACTACTAACTATGGCTACACCTTC.

This chain connects TRBV30 to TRBJ2-6; weak D call: TRBD1 (6 bases). The CDR3 has 17 amino acids. CDR1 and CDR2 from the germline V gene are GTSNPN and SVGIG (reference sequence). V was clipped by 2 bases and J by 0 bases, with 14 bases between them. The CDR3 DNA sequence: TGTGCCTGGAGTCCACAGGGCATTCCCTCTGGGGCCAACGTCCTGACTTTC. This codes for CAWSPQGIPSGANVLTF.

The gene calls are TRBV5-1 and TRBJ2-2, with a tentative D call TRBD2 (5 bases). Germline loops: CDR1 SGHRS, CDR2 YFSETQ. CDR3 length: 14 residues. V lost 0 bases and J 6 bases, leaving 9 bases between the germline ends. For the CDR3, the DNA is TGCGCCAGCAGCTTGGCCGGAGGAGCCGGGGAGCTGTTTTTT. Amino acids: CASSLAGGAGELFF.

V gene TRBV4-2 combines with J gene TRBJ2-5, with 14 bases lining up with TRBD2. The length of the CDR3 is 15 residues. Germline CDR1 is LGHNA and CDR2 is YNFKEQ. J lost 4 bases, V lost 4 bases, and 2 bases had no gene match. The CDR3, as DNA: TGTGCCAGCAGCCTCGGGACTAGCGGGAGAGAGACCCAGTACTTC. This translates into CASSLGTSGRETQYF.

The chain couples TRBV5-1 to TRBJ1-5; TRBD1 is a possible D gene (6 bases). Trimming shortened V by 1 base and J by 5 bases, and 13 bases separated the two germline ends. Germline V gives CDR1 SGHRS, CDR2 YFSETQ. The CDR3 sequence is 15 residues long. CDR3 protein: CASSLSGVQDQPQHF. CDR3 bases: TGCGCCAGCAGCTTGTCAGGGGTACAGGATCAGCCCCAGCATTTT.

The V call is TRBV25-1, the J call TRBJ1-2, with D perhaps TRBD1 (5 bases). Germline CDR1 is MGHDK and CDR2 is SYGVNS. The V gene lost 1 base and the J gene lost 6 bases, with 12 bases spanning the gap. The CDR3 is 14 residues long. This chain's CDR3 is CASSEFGGSDGYTF. The CDR3 DNA sequence: TGTGCCAGCAGTGAATTCGGGGGATCAGATGGCTACACCTTC.

The chain recombines TRBV14 with TRBJ2-7, with D unresolved. Germline assignment: CDR1 SGHDN and CDR2 FVKESK. V lost 2 bases to trimming and J lost 4 bases, with 9 bases between them. The CDR3 sequence is 13 residues long. The CDR3 DNA sequence: TGTGCCAGCAGCCAACAGGCTCCTTACGAGCAGTACTTC. Translated, it gives CASSQQAPYEQYF.

This chain connects TRBV30 to TRBJ1-3, with a possible D match to TRBD1 (5 bases). There are 13 residues in the CDR3. The V end lost 2 bases, the J end lost 3 bases, and 8 bases lay between the germline ends. CDR1 and CDR2 (germline): GTSNPN, SVGIG (reference sequence). CDR3 bases: TGTGCCTGGAGTCAGGGAAATGGAAACACCATATATTTT. Encoded protein: CAWSQGNGNTIYF.

The chain carries TRBV5-1 and TRBJ2-1; 10 positions match TRBD1. Germline values: CDR1 SGHRS, CDR2 YFSETQ. J gave up 5 bases and V 4 bases, and 9 bases lay outside the gene matches. This CDR3 is built from 16 residues. The CDR3 loop is CASSVMGQGSNNEQFF. The CDR3 nucleotides are TGCGCCAGCAGCGTGATGGGACAGGGGTCTAACAATGAGCAGTTCTTC.

The chain joins TRBV5-8 to TRBJ2-7; 12 positions agree with TRBD1. Germline-derived CDR1 and CDR2 are SGHTS and YDEGEE. The trim removed 5 bases at V and 2 bases at J, leaving 11 bases unmatched. This CDR3 contains 17 residues. CDR3 in DNA: TGTGCCAGCAGGAGGGGGACAGGGGGCTCGAAAACCTACGAGCAGTACTTC. Translated, it gives CASRRGTGGSKTYEQYF.

The CDR3 coding sequence is TGTGCCAGTTCCAGTAGCGTAGGGAGAGGAGGCACTGAAGCTTTCTTT. Protein product: CASSSSVGRGGTEAFF. The chain joins TRBV19 to TRBJ1-1; no firm D call. The V gene lost 8 bases and the J gene lost 4 bases, with 23 bases spanning the gap. The CDR3 totals 16 residues. The germline V gene has CDR1 LNHDA and CDR2 SQIVND (reference sequence).

The chain recombines TRBV11-2 with TRBJ2-3; 9 bases agree with TRBD1. The CDR3 loop spans 15 amino acids. The V gene end was trimmed by 4 bases and the J gene end by 5 bases; junction bases not matched to a gene: 7. CDR1 and CDR2 from the germline V gene are SGHAT and FQNNGV. CDR3 DNA: TGTGCCAGCAGCTATGGACAGGGGTTCATAGATACGCAGTATTTT. Protein product: CASSYGQGFIDTQYF.

CDR3 sequence reads: CASSYLGGTQYF. For the CDR3, the DNA is TGTGCCAGCAGCTACCTGGGAGGGACCCAGTACTTC. The genes are TRBV5-6 and TRBJ2-5, with a tentative D call TRBD2 (6 bases). Germline lookup yields CDR1 SGHDT and CDR2 YYEEEE. The CDR3 is 12 amino acids. V gave up 3 bases and J gave up 7 bases, with 10 bases separating them.

The gene calls are TRBV4-2 and TRBJ2-2; 9 positions agree with TRBD1. Germline V gene lookup returns CDR1 LGHNA and CDR2 YNFKEQ. After removal of 6 bases from V and 6 bases from J, the junction contained 5 bases not matched to a gene. This CDR3 is built from 14 residues. The CDR3 region is CASRPGQGSGELFF. CDR3 DNA sequence: TGTGCCAGCAGACCGGGACAGGGATCCGGGGAGCTGTTTTTT.

The rearrangement links TRBV6-5 to TRBJ1-1; D gene unclear. V was trimmed by 0 bases and J by 7 bases, leaving 12 bases between them. Germline-derived CDR1 and CDR2 are MNHEY and SVGAGI. The CDR3 contains 14 residues. The CDR3 here is CASSYSYLGGEAFF. DNA for the CDR3: TGTGCCAGCAGTTACTCGTACTTAGGAGGTGAAGCTTTCTTT.

The chain recombines TRBV28 with TRBJ2-7; TRBD2 matches at 14 bases. CDR1 and CDR2 from the germline V gene are MDHEN and SYDVKM. V gave up 5 bases and J gave up 6 bases; unmatched junction bases: 6. This CDR3 is 15 amino acids long. The CDR3 DNA reads as TGTGCCAGCAGTACGACTAGCGGGAGGGCCGGCGAGCAGTACTTC. Protein sequence: CASSTTSGRAGEQYF.

The J gene is TRBJ2-7, the V gene TRBV6-5, with 8 bases aligning to TRBD2. CDR3 size: 14 residues. V was pared by 6 bases and J by 3 bases, with 7 bases of the junction left unmatched. CDR1 MNHEY and CDR2 SVGAGI come from the germline V gene. The CDR3 protein is CASSLAREVYEQYF. The CDR3 DNA reads TGTGCCAGCAGCTTAGCGCGGGAGGTCTACGAGCAGTACTTC.

The gene calls are TRBV29-1 and TRBJ2-2; a weak D match, TRBD2 (6 bases). V was trimmed by 7 bases and J by 6 bases, leaving 12 bases between them. The CDR3 contains 12 residues. CDR1 and CDR2 (germline): SQVTM, ANQGSEA. DNA for the CDR3: TGCAGCGGGAGGGTAGGGGCCGGGGAGCTGTTTTTT. It yields the protein CSGRVGAGELFF.

V usage is TRBV5-4 and J usage is TRBJ2-3; TRBD1 matches at 10 bases. The length of the CDR3 is 14 residues. V shed 9 bases, J shed 0 bases, and the junction held 4 bases outside the gene matches. Germline V gene sequence: CDR1 SGHNT, CDR2 YYREEE (reference sequence). In DNA form, the CDR3 reads TGTGCCACCAAGGGACAGGGGAGCACAGATACGCAGTATTTT. It codes for CATKGQGSTDTQYF.

This chain connects TRBV6-1 to TRBJ1-5, with D possibly being TRBD1 (5 bases). Germline V gives CDR1 MNHNS, CDR2 SASEGT. The CDR3 covers 14 residues. Between the trimmed V and J ends, which lost 6 bases and 5 bases, there was a span of 14 bases. Here the CDR3 DNA reads TGTGCCAGCAGAAGTCTATGGGGGGATCAGCCCCAGCATTTT. Amino acid sequence: CASRSLWGDQPQHF.

This chain connects TRBV5-4 to TRBJ2-1; a possible D gene is TRBD1 (5 bases). The germline V gene has CDR1 SGHNT and CDR2 YYREEE (reference sequence). The CDR3 extends over 16 amino acids. V was shortened by 0 bases and J by 0 bases, with 10 bases between the two germline ends. The CDR3 region has the DNA TGTGCCAGCAGCTTGGAGGGGCTGCCCTCCTACAATGAGCAGTTCTTC. Amino acid sequence: CASSLEGLPSYNEQFF.

This chain joins TRBV5-5 and TRBJ2-3, with 7 bases fitting TRBD1. Germline V gives CDR1 SGHKS, CDR2 YYEKEE (reference sequence). The CDR3 length is 13 residues. Trimming removed 5 bases from V and 5 bases from J; junction bases left unmatched: 5. CDR3 sequence: CASSTGAGDTQYF. CDR3 sequence (DNA): TGTGCCAGCAGTACAGGGGCGGGAGATACGCAGTATTTT.

Note on this clone: One junction end does not reproduce the germline sequence, and a read error may be involved. J is TRBJ1-1 and V is TRBV6-6, with D possibly being TRBD1 (5 bases). Germline V gene lookup returns CDR1 MNHNY and CDR2 SVGAGI (reference sequence). The CDR3 loop spans 15 amino acids. The CDR3 loop is CASSYVREKDTEAFF. The DNA for the CDR3 is TGTGCCAGCAGTTACGTAAGGGAAAAGGACACGGAAGCTTTCTTT.

V usage is TRBV11-2 and J usage is TRBJ2-5; a possible D gene is TRBD1 (5 bases). The CDR3 has 12 residues. Germline V gives CDR1 SGHAT, CDR2 FQNNGV. V was trimmed by 3 bases and J by 7 bases, leaving 9 bases between them. CDR3 coding DNA: TGTGCCAGCAGCTTGCAAAGGGGGACCCAGTACTTC. It encodes CASSLQRGTQYF.

The CDR3 is CASTDGGEGYTF. The CDR3, as DNA: TGTGCCAGCACTGACGGGGGGGAGGGCTACACCTTC. This chain links TRBV9 with TRBJ1-2; possibly TRBD1 for D (5 bases). The CDR3 loop spans 12 amino acids. V dropped 6 bases and J dropped 8 bases, with 14 bases sitting between them. Germline lookup yields CDR1 SGDLS and CDR2 YYNGEE.